The rows below give T cell receptor beta chains drawn from one sample of a study of T cell changes during pregnancy in multiple sclerosis. The data were produced by immunoSEQ multiplex PCR, yet TCRdb's version contains in-frame clones alone and is incomplete. The sample has roughly 110,000 clones, 85% to 95% seen once. The specimen comprised peripheral blood, sampled in the third trimester of pregnancy. These receptors were collected from a female donor in good health, enrolled as a control in a pregnancy study. CDR3s include the opening cysteine and the closing phenylalanine or tryptophan. D genes are given only for firm matches. Clone size is stated in some rows and not others, as once, few, many or a class when expanded.

abundance: -; j_gene: TRBJ2-2; v_gene: TRBV7-2; d_gene: TRBD2; CDR3aa: CASSLVASGGEAGELFF; CDR3nt: TGTGCCAGCAGCTTAGTGGCTAGCGGGGGGGAAGCCGGGGAGCTGTTTTTT
abundance: -; j_gene: TRBJ2-5; v_gene: TRBV9; d_gene: -; CDR3aa: CASSLVGQQETQYF; CDR3nt: TGTGCCAGCAGCCTAGTTGGACAGCAAGAGACCCAGTACTTC
abundance: -; j_gene: TRBJ2-1; v_gene: TRBV9; d_gene: -; CDR3aa: CASSVEGSYNEQFF; CDR3nt: TGTGCCAGCAGCGTAGAGGGGTCCTACAATGAGCAGTTCTTC
abundance: -; j_gene: TRBJ2-6; v_gene: TRBV7-2; d_gene: -; CDR3aa: CASSFGESAGANVLTF; CDR3nt: TGTGCCAGCAGCTTTGGGGAGTCGGCTGGGGCCAACGTCCTGACTTTC
abundance: -; j_gene: TRBJ1-5; v_gene: TRBV19; d_gene: -; CDR3aa: CASSIQGVRQPQHF; CDR3nt: TGTGCCAGTAGTATTCAAGGGGTGAGGCAGCCCCAGCATTTT
abundance: -; j_gene: TRBJ2-3; v_gene: TRBV18; d_gene: TRBD1; CDR3aa: CASSRQGVVVTDTQYF; CDR3nt: TGTGCCAGCTCGCGACAGGGGGTCGTAGTCACAGATACGCAGTATTTT
abundance: -; j_gene: TRBJ2-3; v_gene: TRBV5-4; d_gene: TRBD2; CDR3aa: CASSFTQLAGGTRDTQYF; CDR3nt: TGTGCCAGCAGCTTCACACAACTAGCGGGGGGGACGCGAGATACGCAGTATTTT
abundance: -; j_gene: TRBJ1-1; v_gene: TRBV9; d_gene: -; CDR3aa: CASKGQMNTEAFF; CDR3nt: TGTGCCAGCAAAGGACAGATGAACACTGAAGCTTTCTTT
abundance: -; j_gene: TRBJ1-2; v_gene: TRBV30; d_gene: -; CDR3aa: CAWSVAGPGYTF; CDR3nt: TGTGCCTGGAGTGTAGCGGGGCCTGGCTACACCTTC
abundance: -; j_gene: TRBJ2-2; v_gene: TRBV7-3; d_gene: -; CDR3aa: CASSPDRYTGELFF; CDR3nt: TGTGCCAGCAGCCCCGACAGGTACACCGGGGAGCTGTTTTTT
abundance: -; j_gene: TRBJ2-1; v_gene: TRBV9; d_gene: -; CDR3aa: CASSATVGLGEQFF; CDR3nt: TGTGCCAGCAGCGCCACTGTCGGGTTAGGTGAGCAGTTCTTC
abundance: -; j_gene: TRBJ2-4; v_gene: TRBV5-6; d_gene: -; CDR3aa: CASSLVGRRNIQYF; CDR3nt: TGTGCCAGCAGCTTGGTTGGGAGGAGAAACATTCAGTACTTC
abundance: -; j_gene: TRBJ1-5; v_gene: TRBV4-2; d_gene: TRBD1; CDR3aa: CASSLDRAYSNQPQHF; CDR3nt: TGTGCCAGCAGCCTAGACAGGGCTTATAGCAATCAGCCCCAGCATTTT
abundance: -; j_gene: TRBJ1-2; v_gene: TRBV11-3; d_gene: -; CDR3aa: CASSRSGGLNYGYTF; CDR3nt: TGTGCCAGCAGCCGGTCGGGGGGACTCAACTATGGCTACACCTTC
abundance: once; j_gene: TRBJ1-6; v_gene: TRBV2; d_gene: TRBD1; CDR3aa: CASSGGQGPTPLHF; CDR3nt: TGTGCCAGCAGTGGGGGACAGGGCCCCACACCCCTCCACTTT
abundance: -; j_gene: TRBJ1-5; v_gene: TRBV4-1; d_gene: TRBD1; CDR3aa: CASSHPGTGGYQPQHF; CDR3nt: TGCGCCAGCAGCCACCCCGGGACAGGGGGATATCAGCCCCAGCATTTT
abundance: -; j_gene: TRBJ2-3; v_gene: TRBV7-2; d_gene: -; CDR3aa: CASSLTGSDTQYF; CDR3nt: TGTGCCAGCAGCTTGACAGGATCAGATACGCAGTATTTT
abundance: -; j_gene: TRBJ2-7; v_gene: TRBV18; d_gene: TRBD1; CDR3aa: CASSLGTGLSYEQYF; CDR3nt: TGTGCCAGCTCACTAGGGACAGGGCTCTCCTACGAGCAGTACTTC
abundance: -; j_gene: TRBJ1-6; v_gene: TRBV9; d_gene: TRBD1; CDR3aa: CASSGYRGPYDSPLHF; CDR3nt: TGTGCCAGCAGCGGCTACAGGGGCCCCTATGATTCACCCCTCCACTTT
abundance: -; j_gene: TRBJ1-1; v_gene: TRBV7-2; d_gene: TRBD1; CDR3aa: CASSWTPGQGGEAFF; CDR3nt: TGTGCCAGCAGCTGGACACCGGGACAGGGAGGTGAAGCTTTCTTT
abundance: -; j_gene: TRBJ1-1; v_gene: TRBV7-9; d_gene: -; CDR3aa: CASSLDRVGSFFF; CDR3nt: TGTGCCAGCAGCTTAGACAGGGTAGGGTCGTTTTTCTTT
abundance: -; j_gene: TRBJ1-2; v_gene: TRBV5-4; d_gene: -; CDR3aa: CASSLITVYGYTF; CDR3nt: TGTGCCAGCAGCTTGATTACAGTCTATGGCTACACCTTC
abundance: -; j_gene: TRBJ2-5; v_gene: TRBV6-5; d_gene: TRBD2; CDR3aa: CASTGGAPETQYF; CDR3nt: TGTGCCAGCACGGGGGGGGCGCCAGAGACCCAGTACTTC
abundance: -; j_gene: TRBJ2-7; v_gene: TRBV7-2; d_gene: TRBD1; CDR3aa: CASSSGTGGSYEQYF; CDR3nt: TGTGCCAGCAGCTCCGGGACAGGGGGCTCTTACGAGCAGTACTTC
abundance: -; j_gene: TRBJ2-7; v_gene: TRBV5-5; d_gene: TRBD2; CDR3aa: CASSLAAGGGAYEQYF; CDR3nt: TGTGCCAGCAGCTTGGCCGCGGGAGGTGGGGCCTACGAGCAGTACTTC
abundance: -; j_gene: TRBJ1-1; v_gene: TRBV19; d_gene: -; CDR3aa: CASTSAGVNTEAFF; CDR3nt: TGTGCCAGTACCAGTGCGGGGGTGAACACTGAAGCTTTCTTT
abundance: -; j_gene: TRBJ2-1; v_gene: TRBV12-5; d_gene: TRBD2; CDR3aa: CASGSQGVPGGSYNEQFF; CDR3nt: TGTGCTAGTGGTTCTCAGGGCGTACCGGGGGGATCCTACAATGAGCAGTTCTTC
abundance: -; j_gene: TRBJ2-1; v_gene: TRBV27; d_gene: TRBD2; CDR3aa: CASSLSPGGYNEQFF; CDR3nt: TGTGCCAGCAGTTTGAGCCCGGGGGGTTACAATGAGCAGTTCTTC
abundance: -; j_gene: TRBJ1-1; v_gene: TRBV7-2; d_gene: -; CDR3aa: CASSLQGYTEAFF; CDR3nt: TGTGCCAGCAGCCTACAGGGCTATACTGAAGCTTTCTTT
abundance: -; j_gene: TRBJ2-3; v_gene: TRBV2; d_gene: TRBD2; CDR3aa: CASKAGGPPTDTQYF; CDR3nt: TGTGCCAGCAAGGCGGGGGGCCCCCCCACAGATACGCAGTATTTT
abundance: -; j_gene: TRBJ1-2; v_gene: TRBV4-3; d_gene: -; CDR3aa: CASSQDPSGGRYYGYTF; CDR3nt: TGCGCCAGCAGCCAAGATCCCAGTGGGGGCCGTTACTATGGCTACACCTTC
abundance: -; j_gene: TRBJ2-2; v_gene: TRBV7-3; d_gene: -; CDR3aa: CASSLSRPGTGELFF; CDR3nt: TGTGCCAGCAGCTTATCACGGCCGGGCACCGGGGAGCTGTTTTTT
abundance: -; j_gene: TRBJ2-1; v_gene: TRBV2; d_gene: -; CDR3aa: CASSEFRGSYNEQFF; CDR3nt: TGTGCCAGCAGTGAATTTCGGGGTTCCTACAATGAGCAGTTCTTC
abundance: -; j_gene: TRBJ2-5; v_gene: TRBV7-9; d_gene: TRBD2; CDR3aa: CASSLAGEGETQYF; CDR3nt: TGTGCCAGCAGCTTGGCGGGGGAAGGGGAGACCCAGTACTTC
abundance: -; j_gene: TRBJ2-1; v_gene: TRBV14; d_gene: -; CDR3aa: CASSPFSWRDEQFF; CDR3nt: TGTGCCAGCAGCCCCTTTTCCTGGAGGGATGAGCAGTTCTTC
abundance: -; j_gene: TRBJ1-5; v_gene: TRBV11-2; d_gene: TRBD1; CDR3aa: CASSLTGSNQPQHF; CDR3nt: TGTGCCAGCAGCTTGACAGGGTCCAATCAGCCCCAGCATTTT
abundance: once; j_gene: TRBJ2-7; v_gene: TRBV7-8; d_gene: -; CDR3aa: CASSLWADRPRSYEQYF; CDR3nt: TGTGCCAGCAGCTTATGGGCTGACAGGCCCCGCTCCTACGAGCAGTACTTC
abundance: -; j_gene: TRBJ2-7; v_gene: TRBV5-1; d_gene: TRBD2; CDR3aa: CASSTGTTNYEQYF; CDR3nt: TGCGCCAGCAGCACCGGGACTACTAACTACGAGCAGTACTTC
abundance: -; j_gene: TRBJ2-1; v_gene: TRBV7-6; d_gene: -; CDR3aa: CASSLGGGGGEQFF; CDR3nt: TGTGCCAGCAGCCTCGGTGGGGGAGGTGGTGAGCAGTTCTTC
abundance: -; j_gene: TRBJ1-1; v_gene: TRBV4-2; d_gene: -; CDR3aa: CASSQDRDTEAFF; CDR3nt: TGTGCCAGCAGCCAAGATCGTGACACTGAAGCTTTCTTT
abundance: -; j_gene: TRBJ2-1; v_gene: TRBV6-1; d_gene: -; CDR3aa: CASSGNNEQFF; CDR3nt: TGTGCCAGCAGTGGTAACAATGAGCAGTTCTTC
abundance: once; j_gene: TRBJ1-1; v_gene: TRBV19; d_gene: -; CDR3aa: CASSNPSGGNTEAFF; CDR3nt: TGTGCCAGTAGTAACCCCTCTGGAGGGAACACTGAAGCTTTCTTT
abundance: -; j_gene: TRBJ1-2; v_gene: TRBV25-1; d_gene: -; CDR3aa: CASSEYGELGYTF; CDR3nt: TGTGCCAGCAGTGAATACGGGGAATTAGGCTACACCTTC
abundance: -; j_gene: TRBJ1-1; v_gene: TRBV7-9; d_gene: -; CDR3aa: CASSLKAGMNTEAFF; CDR3nt: TGTGCCAGCAGCTTAAAGGCAGGTATGAACACTGAAGCTTTCTTT
abundance: few; j_gene: TRBJ1-1; v_gene: TRBV6-5; d_gene: TRBD1; CDR3aa: CASTPPTGGTEAFF; CDR3nt: TGTGCCAGCACTCCCCCGACAGGGGGCACTGAAGCTTTCTTT
abundance: -; j_gene: TRBJ1-5; v_gene: TRBV5-8; d_gene: -; CDR3aa: CASSFLDIDPRQPQHF; CDR3nt: TGTGCCAGCAGCTTTCTCGACATCGACCCAAGGCAGCCCCAGCATTTT
abundance: -; j_gene: TRBJ2-5; v_gene: TRBV9; d_gene: -; CDR3aa: CASSVALRDGQETQYF; CDR3nt: TGTGCCAGCAGCGTAGCTTTGCGGGACGGGCAAGAGACCCAGTACTTC
abundance: -; j_gene: TRBJ1-6; v_gene: TRBV11-3; d_gene: -; CDR3aa: CASSPDQGSPLHF; CDR3nt: TGTGCCAGCAGCCCTGACCAGGGGTCACCCCTCCACTTT
abundance: -; j_gene: TRBJ1-1; v_gene: TRBV5-6; d_gene: -; CDR3aa: CASSLAAGSLNTEAFF; CDR3nt: TGTGCCAGCAGCTTGGCGGCAGGGTCCCTGAACACTGAAGCTTTCTTT
abundance: -; j_gene: TRBJ2-4; v_gene: TRBV4-1; d_gene: -; CDR3aa: CASSQSTQIAKNIQYF; CDR3nt: TGCGCCAGCAGCCAATCCACACAAATAGCCAAAAACATTCAGTACTTC
abundance: -; j_gene: TRBJ2-2; v_gene: TRBV5-1; d_gene: -; CDR3aa: CASSLLRENTGELFF; CDR3nt: TGCGCCAGCAGCTTGCTCAGGGAGAACACCGGGGAGCTGTTTTTT
abundance: -; j_gene: TRBJ2-2; v_gene: TRBV6-1; d_gene: TRBD2; CDR3aa: CASRGLAGTGELFF; CDR3nt: TGTGCCAGCAGGGGTCTAGCGGGGACCGGGGAGCTGTTTTTT
abundance: -; j_gene: TRBJ2-7; v_gene: TRBV4-3; d_gene: -; CDR3aa: CASSQGDSSSYEQYF; CDR3nt: TGCGCCAGCAGCCAAGGGGACTCCAGCTCCTACGAGCAGTACTTC
abundance: -; j_gene: TRBJ1-1; v_gene: TRBV15; d_gene: TRBD1; CDR3aa: CATKTITGGAGETEAFF; CDR3nt: TGTGCCACCAAAACCATTACAGGGGGCGCGGGGGAGACTGAAGCTTTCTTT
abundance: -; j_gene: TRBJ2-3; v_gene: TRBV6-5; d_gene: TRBD1; CDR3aa: CASSSGTGGTLDTQYF; CDR3nt: TGTGCTAGCAGTTCCGGGACAGGCGGTACCTTAGATACGCAGTATTTT
abundance: -; j_gene: TRBJ1-5; v_gene: TRBV15; d_gene: TRBD1; CDR3aa: CATSMTGGINQPQHF; CDR3nt: TGTGCCACCAGCATGACAGGGGGGATCAATCAGCCCCAGCATTTT
abundance: -; j_gene: TRBJ1-2; v_gene: TRBV27; d_gene: -; CDR3aa: CASSLSQGRYLNYGYTF; CDR3nt: TGTGCCAGCAGTTTATCGCAGGGAAGATACCTAAACTATGGCTACACCTTC
abundance: -; j_gene: TRBJ2-2; v_gene: TRBV2; d_gene: -; CDR3aa: CASSDSSGSNTGELFF; CDR3nt: TGTGCCAGCAGTGATAGTTCAGGGTCGAACACCGGGGAGCTGTTTTTT
abundance: -; j_gene: TRBJ1-1; v_gene: TRBV9; d_gene: TRBD1; CDR3aa: CASSVEPRQGFTEAFF; CDR3nt: TGTGCCAGCAGCGTAGAACCGAGACAGGGATTCACTGAAGCTTTCTTT